This T cell receptor (beta chain) was sequenced for a study of blood T cell repertoires in COVID-19. Clones were read by immunoSEQ multiplex PCR, and TCRdb kept only the in-frame ones, dropping some. This sample yields about 30,000 clones, of which roughly nine tenths are seen a single time; about 10% belongs to the top ten. The germline gives CDR1 MNHEY, CDR2 SMNVEV (reference sequence). Trimming took 8 bases from V and 7 from J; bases not matched to a gene: 8. The CDR3 runs to 14 residues. Input material: peripheral blood. This chain uses TRBV27 with TRBJ1-4; 9 bases are shared with TRBD1. The clonotype originates from a human donor with active COVID-19. The donor label of this sample is uncertain. CDR3 in amino acids: CASSHQTGGEKLFF. CDR3 bases: TGTGCCAGCTCCCACCAGACAGGGGGTGAAAAACTGTTTTTT.